Included here is one T cell receptor (beta chain) sequence, with context. The sample is drawn from a study of identifying expanded T cells in peripheral blood. Sequenced by immunoSEQ multiplex PCR; TCRdb stores in-frame clones only, minus some. The sample has tens of thousands of clones, approximately 89% seen once. The sample was blood. The source of this sequence is a person aged 18-69 years in good health.

DNA for the CDR3: TGTGCCAGCAGTGAGGCGGGCTCACAGGGGGCTTCGTACGAGCAGTACTTC. Protein product: CASSEAGSQGASYEQYF. The V and J genes are TRBV6-4 and TRBJ2-7, with TRBD1 identical over 9 bases. The CDR3 is made up of 17 amino acids. J was trimmed by 4 bases and V by 3 bases; bases with no gene match: 13. In germline, CDR1 is MRHNA, CDR2 SNTAGT.